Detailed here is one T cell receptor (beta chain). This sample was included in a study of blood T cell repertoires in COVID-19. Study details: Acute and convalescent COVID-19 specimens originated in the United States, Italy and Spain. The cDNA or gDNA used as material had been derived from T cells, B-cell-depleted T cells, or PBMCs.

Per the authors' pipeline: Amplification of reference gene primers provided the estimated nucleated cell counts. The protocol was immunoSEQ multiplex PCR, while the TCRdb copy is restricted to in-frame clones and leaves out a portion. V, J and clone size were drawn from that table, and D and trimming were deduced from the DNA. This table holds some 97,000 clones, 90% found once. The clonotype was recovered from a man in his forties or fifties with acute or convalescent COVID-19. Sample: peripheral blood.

The chain's CDR3 is CASSQEETRSNQPQHF. CDR3 nucleotides: TGCGCCAGCAGCCAAGAAGAGACAAGGAGCAATCAGCCCCAGCATTTT. This rearrangement joins TRBV4-1 to TRBJ1-5; no clear D gene. V was cut by 0 bases and J by 1 base, with 10 bases left in between. The CDR3 runs to 16 residues. Germline CDR1 reads MGHRA; CDR2 reads YSYEKL.